This T cell receptor (beta chain) was recorded in a study of T cells expressing NK-cell markers. The CDR3 runs 15 residues. Germline assignment: CDR1 ENHRY and CDR2 SYGVKD. TCRdb reanalyzed the 5' RACE reads and collapses them to one entry per CDR3 protein, without DNA. This table holds about 260,000 distinct CDR3 sequences. Material: blood T cells: a sorted CD56 or NKG2C T cell subset, CD4+ or CD8+ T cells, or bulk PBMC T cells (not recorded which). The V gene is TRBV10-3, the J gene TRBJ2-3; TCRdb designates TRBD1, a call that cannot be tested without DNA. This sequence was found in a woman aged 18-70 years in good health. CDR3 sequence: CAISDPGTGTDTQYF.